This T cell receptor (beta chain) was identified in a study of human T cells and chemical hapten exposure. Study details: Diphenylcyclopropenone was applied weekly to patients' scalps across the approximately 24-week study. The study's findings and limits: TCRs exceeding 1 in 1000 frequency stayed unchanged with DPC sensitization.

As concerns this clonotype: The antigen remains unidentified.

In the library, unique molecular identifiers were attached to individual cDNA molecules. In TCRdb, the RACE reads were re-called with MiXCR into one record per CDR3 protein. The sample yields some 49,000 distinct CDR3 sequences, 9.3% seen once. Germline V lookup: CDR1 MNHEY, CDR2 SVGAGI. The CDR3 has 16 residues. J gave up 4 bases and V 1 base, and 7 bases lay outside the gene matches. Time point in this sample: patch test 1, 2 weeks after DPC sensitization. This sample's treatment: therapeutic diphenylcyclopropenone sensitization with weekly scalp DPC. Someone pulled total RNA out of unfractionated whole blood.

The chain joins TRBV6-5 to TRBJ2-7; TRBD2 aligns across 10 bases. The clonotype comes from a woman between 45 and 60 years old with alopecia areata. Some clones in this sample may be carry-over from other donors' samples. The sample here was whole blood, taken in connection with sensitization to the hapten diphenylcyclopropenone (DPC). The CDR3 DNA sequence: TGTGCCAGCAGTTACTTGTCCGCTAGCGGGAGATACGAGCAGTACTTC. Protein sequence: CASSYLSASGRYEQYF.